The clone carrying this TCR beta chain was picked up a small number of times. Its antigen is unknown. Other DNA sequences within the sample encode an identical CDR3. The whole isolated RNA underwent reverse transcription, so sequencing captured expressed TCRB transcripts. Measured with immunoSEQ multiplex PCR; TCRdb has only the in-frame clones, and not every one. The sample lists nearly 700,000 clones, 10% to 15% occurring once. The sample belongs to a study of beta chain features in type 1 diabetes. Study background: In age, gender and cell yields, patients were similar to healthy donors.

Study-level results: Type 1 diabetes patients showed a moderate but significant shortening of TCRB CDR3s in all four CD4+ subsets. The study found fewer insertions and more deletions at VDJ junctions in type 1 diabetes patients. The study found that naive, central memory and Treg TCRB repertoires appeared more similar in patients than in healthy donors.

The CDR3 totals 10 residues. Germline V gives CDR1 DFQATT, CDR2 SNEGSKA (reference sequence). Trimming cost V 0 bases and J 8 bases, with 2 bases left between them. The sample taken for sequencing was naive CD4+ T cells from blood. The sequence came from a man aged 18 to 30 with type 1 diabetes. The chain recombines TRBV20-1 with TRBJ2-1; the D is unclear. Here the CDR3 reads CSARDHEQFF. For the CDR3, the DNA is TGCAGTGCTAGAGATCATGAGCAGTTCTTC.